This T cell receptor (beta chain) stems from a study of memory CD4+ T cells and cytomegalovirus serostatus. Study-level findings and limits: The CMV-associated TCR signature appears largely within the CD4+ memory repertoire. About 40% of the 164 known CMV-associated TCRbeta sequences appeared in CD4+ memory.

A note on this clone: Its cognate antigen is unknown.

Clones were read by immunoSEQ multiplex PCR, and TCRdb kept only the in-frame ones, dropping some. The table has 50,000 or so clones, around 80% seen once. The sort gate was single viable CD3+CD4+CD8-CD45RO+ cells for memory CD4+ T cells. The sequence came from an adult in good health and CMV-seronegative. Sample: memory CD4+ T cells from blood.

CDR3 sequence reads: CASSLTGGDPYGYTF. CDR3 DNA sequence: TGTGCCAGCAGTCTAACAGGGGGCGATCCCTATGGCTACACCTTC. The chain employs TRBV5-5 and TRBJ1-2, with 9 bases identical to TRBD1. V dropped 5 bases and J dropped 4; count of bases not matched to a gene: 9. The CDR3 contains 15 residues. Germline V lookup: CDR1 SGHKS, CDR2 YYEKEE (reference sequence). The entire variable domain, with the rest obtained from reference TRBV5-5 and TRBJ1-2, is as follows: DAGVTQSPTHLIKTRGQQVTLRCSPISGHKSVSWYQQVLGQGPQFIFQYYEKEERGRGNFPDRFSARQFPNYSSELNVNALLLGDSALYLCASSLTGGDPYGYTFGSGTRLTVV.